These T cell receptor beta chains were read from a single sample in a study of CD8 T cells in ankylosing spondylitis. TCRdb reprocessed the 5' RACE reads with MiXCR, giving one entry per CDR3 protein. The profile shows about 360,000 distinct CDR3 sequences, approximately 22% of them singletons. The sample comprised blood, either unsorted or a sorted T cell fraction (not recorded which). All receptors come from a male donor with ankylosing spondylitis or in good health (not recorded which). Each CDR3 is given with its conserved first and last residue. The D gene is left open where the match is weak. Expanded clones are given a class, and other clones once, few, many or no size at all.

d_gene: NA
abundance: NA
j_gene: TRBJ2-7
v_gene: TRBV6-1
len: 12
CDR3aa: CASSDVRSEQYF
CDR3nt: TGTGCCAGCAGTGACGTTCGTTCCGAGCAGTACTTC

d_gene: NA
abundance: NA
j_gene: TRBJ2-7
v_gene: TRBV4-2
len: 16
CDR3aa: CASSQVKEMGYYEQYF
CDR3nt: TGTGCCAGCAGCCAAGTAAAGGAGATGGGGTACTACGAGCAGTACTTC

d_gene: NA
abundance: NA
j_gene: TRBJ2-2
v_gene: TRBV12-3/TRBV12-4
len: 13
CDR3aa: CASTQGGPGELFF
CDR3nt: TGTGCCAGCACCCAGGGGGGTCCTGGGGAGCTGTTTTTT

d_gene: NA
abundance: many
j_gene: TRBJ2-5
v_gene: TRBV12-3/TRBV12-4
len: 12
CDR3aa: CASTTSWETQYF
CDR3nt: TGTGCCAGCACGACTAGTTGGGAGACCCAGTACTTC

d_gene: NA
abundance: NA
j_gene: TRBJ1-1
v_gene: TRBV6-1
len: 13
CDR3aa: CASSYGADTEAFF
CDR3nt: TGTGCCAGCTCTTATGGGGCGGACACTGAAGCTTTCTTT

d_gene: NA
abundance: NA
j_gene: TRBJ2-7
v_gene: TRBV29-1
len: 13
CDR3aa: CSVEAESPYEQYF
CDR3nt: TGCAGCGTTGAGGCAGAGAGCCCCTACGAGCAGTACTTC

d_gene: TRBD2
abundance: NA
j_gene: TRBJ2-7
v_gene: TRBV7-8
len: 15
CDR3aa: CASSFVGGGLNEQYF
CDR3nt: TGTGCCAGCAGCTTTGTCGGGGGGGGCCTGAACGAGCAGTACTTC

d_gene: NA
abundance: few
j_gene: TRBJ2-7
v_gene: TRBV3-1
len: 14
CDR3aa: CASSPGALTYEQYF
CDR3nt: TGTGCCAGCAGCCCAGGGGCACTAACCTACGAGCAGTACTTC

d_gene: NA
abundance: NA
j_gene: TRBJ2-7
v_gene: TRBV4-1
len: 14
CDR3aa: CASSHATNSYEQYF
CDR3nt: TGCGCCAGCAGCCACGCCACGAACTCCTACGAGCAGTACTTC

d_gene: TRBD1
abundance: NA
j_gene: TRBJ2-3
v_gene: TRBV11-2
len: 16
CDR3aa: CASSSPGQGRTDTQYF
CDR3nt: TGTGCCAGCAGCTCACCGGGACAGGGGAGAACAGATACGCAGTATTTT

d_gene: TRBD2
abundance: NA
j_gene: TRBJ2-4
v_gene: TRBV12-3/TRBV12-4
len: 15
CDR3aa: CASSPTLSREDIQYF
CDR3nt: TGTGCCAGCAGTCCAACGCTGTCACGGGAGGACATTCAGTACTTC

d_gene: TRBD1
abundance: NA
j_gene: TRBJ2-3
v_gene: TRBV15
len: 15
CDR3aa: CATSREGTVTDTQYF
CDR3nt: TGTGCCACCAGCAGAGAGGGGACAGTCACAGATACGCAGTATTTT

d_gene: NA
abundance: NA
j_gene: TRBJ1-3
v_gene: TRBV7-6
len: 15
CDR3aa: CASSFDRTTGNTIYF
CDR3nt: TGTGCCAGCAGCTTCGACAGAACTACTGGAAACACCATATATTTT

d_gene: NA
abundance: NA
j_gene: TRBJ2-7
v_gene: TRBV10-2
len: 12
CDR3aa: CASIGNTYEQYF
CDR3nt: TGCGCCAGCATTGGGAATACCTACGAGCAGTACTTC

d_gene: NA
abundance: NA
j_gene: TRBJ2-5
v_gene: TRBV5-6
len: 14
CDR3aa: CASSLWNVGETQYF
CDR3nt: TGTGCCAGCAGCTTGTGGAACGTGGGGGAGACCCAGTACTTC

d_gene: NA
abundance: few
j_gene: TRBJ1-2
v_gene: TRBV10-3
len: 12
CDR3aa: CAIGIVGYGYTF
CDR3nt: TGTGCCATCGGGATCGTCGGCTATGGCTACACCTTC

d_gene: TRBD2
abundance: few
j_gene: TRBJ2-1
v_gene: TRBV7-6
len: 15
CDR3aa: CASSSTSGGGNEQFF
CDR3nt: TGTGCCAGCAGCTCAACTAGCGGGGGGGGTAATGAGCAGTTCTTC

d_gene: NA
abundance: NA
j_gene: TRBJ2-5
v_gene: TRBV10-1
len: 13
CDR3aa: CASSEVDQETQYF
CDR3nt: TGCGCCAGCAGCGAGGTGGACCAAGAGACCCAGTACTTC

d_gene: TRBD2
abundance: few
j_gene: TRBJ2-7
v_gene: TRBV20-1
len: 12
CDR3aa: CSASAGGAQQYF
CDR3nt: TGCAGTGCTAGTGCCGGGGGGGCCCAGCAGTACTTC

d_gene: NA
abundance: NA
j_gene: TRBJ2-5
v_gene: TRBV12-3/TRBV12-4
len: 15
CDR3aa: CASSLLAGASETQYF
CDR3nt: TGTGCCAGCAGTTTATTGGCAGGGGCATCGGAGACCCAGTACTTC

d_gene: TRBD1
abundance: few
j_gene: TRBJ2-7
v_gene: TRBV27
len: 16
CDR3aa: CASSLSGTGATYEQYF
CDR3nt: TGTGCCAGCAGCCTCTCCGGGACAGGCGCAACGTACGAGCAGTACTTC

d_gene: TRBD2
abundance: NA
j_gene: TRBJ2-5
v_gene: TRBV24-1
len: 15
CDR3aa: CATSPGTSRRETQYF
CDR3nt: TGTGCCACCAGTCCCGGGACTAGCCGTCGGGAGACCCAGTACTTC

d_gene: TRBD1
abundance: NA
j_gene: TRBJ2-7
v_gene: TRBV12-3/TRBV12-4
len: 13
CDR3aa: CASAGTGAGEQYF
CDR3nt: TGTGCCAGCGCGGGGACAGGGGCTGGCGAGCAGTACTTC

d_gene: TRBD1
abundance: NA
j_gene: TRBJ2-2
v_gene: TRBV6-6
len: 13
CDR3aa: CASRPNRGWELFF
CDR3nt: TGTGCCAGCAGACCAAACAGGGGTTGGGAGCTGTTTTTT

d_gene: NA
abundance: NA
j_gene: TRBJ2-1
v_gene: TRBV12-3/TRBV12-4
len: 16
CDR3aa: CASSPALAPRPNEQFF
CDR3nt: TGTGCCAGCAGCCCAGCATTGGCCCCCCGACCCAATGAGCAGTTCTTC

d_gene: NA
abundance: many
j_gene: TRBJ2-7
v_gene: TRBV27
len: 13
CDR3aa: CASSLGVAYEQYF
CDR3nt: TGTGCCAGCAGTTTAGGGGTAGCCTACGAGCAGTACTTC

d_gene: NA
abundance: NA
j_gene: TRBJ2-7
v_gene: TRBV4-1
len: 16
CDR3aa: CASSQEHRDSPYEQYF
CDR3nt: TGCGCCAGCAGCCAGGAACACCGGGACTCCCCCTACGAGCAGTACTTC

d_gene: TRBD1
abundance: few
j_gene: TRBJ2-1
v_gene: TRBV7-9
len: 15
CDR3aa: CASSWTGTGDNEQFF
CDR3nt: TGTGCCAGCAGCTGGACGGGGACAGGGGACAATGAGCAGTTCTTC

d_gene: NA
abundance: few
j_gene: TRBJ2-1
v_gene: TRBV4-1
len: 16
CDR3aa: CASSQDSQGPYNEQFF
CDR3nt: TGCGCCAGCAGCCAAGATTCGCAGGGACCCTACAATGAGCAGTTCTTC

d_gene: NA
abundance: few
j_gene: TRBJ2-6
v_gene: TRBV18
len: 15
CDR3aa: CASSQGSSGANVLTF
CDR3nt: TGTGCCAGCTCACAGGGGAGCTCTGGGGCCAACGTCCTGACTTTC

d_gene: NA
abundance: NA
j_gene: TRBJ1-4
v_gene: TRBV10-2
len: 15
CDR3aa: CASSRGGRPNEKLFF
CDR3nt: TGCGCCAGCAGCCGAGGGGGGCGGCCTAATGAAAAACTGTTTTTT

d_gene: NA
abundance: NA
j_gene: TRBJ2-7
v_gene: TRBV20-1
len: 16
CDR3aa: CSAREDLKGYSYEQYF
CDR3nt: TGCAGTGCTAGAGAGGACTTGAAAGGGTATTCCTACGAGCAGTACTTC

d_gene: TRBD1
abundance: NA
j_gene: TRBJ2-3
v_gene: TRBV28
len: 16
CDR3aa: CASSFRQGGVVNTQYF
CDR3nt: TGTGCCAGCAGTTTTCGACAGGGTGGGGTAGTAAATACGCAGTATTTT

d_gene: TRBD2
abundance: many
j_gene: TRBJ2-1
v_gene: TRBV6-2/TRBV6-3
len: 15
CDR3aa: CASSYKVGGLTEQFF
CDR3nt: TGTGCCAGCAGTTATAAGGTGGGAGGGCTCACTGAGCAGTTCTTC

d_gene: TRBD1
abundance: NA
j_gene: TRBJ2-3
v_gene: TRBV14
len: 14
CDR3aa: CASSLGTGGYTQYF
CDR3nt: TGTGCCAGCAGCCTCGGGACAGGGGGCTACACGCAGTATTTT

d_gene: NA
abundance: few
j_gene: TRBJ2-5
v_gene: TRBV28
len: 15
CDR3aa: CASSTTPGWKETQYF
CDR3nt: TGTGCCAGCAGCACCACCCCGGGCTGGAAGGAGACCCAGTACTTC